This TCR beta chain stems from a study of human T cells and chemical hapten exposure. Study background: Predominantly women, the patients had alopecia areata, totalis or universalis. The study's findings and limits: Expanded TCRs clustered into significantly more large CDR3 similarity groups than controls, the analysis revealed.

In this sample, this clonotype turned up a few times. Its matching antigen is unknown. As originally analysed: The number of TCRs in each sample had a median of approximately 93,000 and spanned about 23,224 to 700,000. TCRdb itself ran the RACE reads through MiXCR, one entry per CDR3 protein. None of the V and J calls come from the authors' own analysis; TCRdb made them. The sample lists over 300,000 distinct CDR3 sequences, 5.1% occurring once. Regarding time point: pre-sensitization, week 0. The treatment: therapeutic diphenylcyclopropenone sensitization with weekly scalp DPC. CDR3 length: 13 residues. J gave up 6 bases and V 5 bases, and 6 bases lay outside the gene matches. Germline loops: CDR1 SQVTM, CDR2 ANQGSEA.

V usage is TRBV29-1 and J usage is TRBJ1-2, with 10 positions matching TRBD1. The clonotype comes from a woman between 45 and 60 years old with alopecia areata. Some clones in this sample may be carry-over from other donors' samples. The sequencing here drew on whole blood, taken in connection with sensitization to the hapten diphenylcyclopropenone (DPC). The CDR3 DNA follows: TGCAGCGTTATCCCCGGGACAGGGGATGGCTACACCTTC. This encodes CSVIPGTGDGYTF.